These T cell receptor beta chains were read from a single sample in a study of response to subunit inactivated influenza vaccine. TCRdb ran MiXCR on the RT-PCR reads and lists one entry per CDR3 protein. The sample consists of under 500,000 distinct CDR3 sequences, 9.5% to 12% of them appearing once. Sequencing used PBMCs from blood, obtained 40 to 50 days after vaccination. These receptors came from a man aged 45-65 years who received an inactivated influenza vaccine. CDR3s include the opening cysteine and the closing phenylalanine or tryptophan. Fields, in order: V gene, D gene, J gene, clone size, CDR3 DNA, CDR3 protein. The D gene is left open where the match is weak. The size entry is marked missing in some rows and otherwise reads once, few, many or a size class.

V gene: TRBV15; D gene: NA; J gene: TRBJ1-5; clone size: NA; CDR3 DNA: TGTGCCACCAGCAGTCTCCCCAGCAATCAGCCCCAGCATTTT; CDR3 protein: CATSSLPSNQPQHF
V gene: TRBV4-3; D gene: TRBD2; J gene: TRBJ2-3; clone size: many; CDR3 DNA: TGCGCCAGCAGCCAAGATATGGGGGGGAGTGATAGCACAGATACGCAGTATTTT; CDR3 protein: CASSQDMGGSDSTDTQYF
V gene: TRBV28; D gene: NA; J gene: TRBJ1-2; clone size: NA; CDR3 DNA: TGTGCCAGCAGTTACGACCGTGGCTACACCTTC; CDR3 protein: CASSYDRGYTF
V gene: TRBV20-1; D gene: NA; J gene: TRBJ1-1; clone size: NA; CDR3 DNA: TGCAGTGCTAGACCTACAGGGTGGGACACTGAAGCTTTCTTT; CDR3 protein: CSARPTGWDTEAFF
V gene: TRBV28; D gene: NA; J gene: TRBJ2-5; clone size: many; CDR3 DNA: TGTGCCAGCAGTTCCCAAGCGGTGCAAGAGACCCAGTACTTC; CDR3 protein: CASSSQAVQETQYF
V gene: TRBV20-1; D gene: NA; J gene: TRBJ1-5; clone size: many; CDR3 DNA: TGCAGTGCTACAGGGTGGGGTCAGCCCCAGCATTTT; CDR3 protein: CSATGWGQPQHF
V gene: TRBV29-1; D gene: TRBD2; J gene: TRBJ2-1; clone size: NA; CDR3 DNA: TGCAGCACTCAGGCGGGAGTATCCAATGAGCAGTTCTTC; CDR3 protein: CSTQAGVSNEQFF
V gene: TRBV21-1; D gene: NA; J gene: TRBJ2-3; clone size: few; CDR3 DNA: TGTGCCAGCAGCAGGGAGGGCAGGGACACAGATACGCAGTATTTT; CDR3 protein: CASSREGRDTDTQYF
V gene: TRBV12-3/TRBV12-4; D gene: TRBD2; J gene: TRBJ2-7; clone size: many; CDR3 DNA: TGTGCCAGGGGGTACAGGCGCCCAGCGGGACGCAGCTACGAGCAGTACTTC; CDR3 protein: CARGYRRPAGRSYEQYF
V gene: TRBV5-8; D gene: TRBD1; J gene: TRBJ2-1; clone size: few; CDR3 DNA: TGTGCCAGCAGCTTGGCCGGGACAGGGCACTCCTACAATGAGCAGTTCTTC; CDR3 protein: CASSLAGTGHSYNEQFF
V gene: TRBV3-1; D gene: NA; J gene: TRBJ2-7; clone size: many; CDR3 DNA: TGTGCCAGCAGCCACGGTTACGAGCAGTACTTC; CDR3 protein: CASSHGYEQYF
V gene: TRBV5-1; D gene: NA; J gene: TRBJ2-3; clone size: NA; CDR3 DNA: TGCGCCAGCAGCTTCCAGGGGATTGGCACAGATACGCAGTATTTT; CDR3 protein: CASSFQGIGTDTQYF
V gene: TRBV20-1; D gene: TRBD2; J gene: TRBJ2-1; clone size: NA; CDR3 DNA: TGCAGTGCTGTACTCGGACTAGCGGGAGGGGGGGCCTGGTCCTACAATGAGCAGTTCTTC; CDR3 protein: CSAVLGLAGGGAWSYNEQFF
V gene: TRBV28; D gene: NA; J gene: TRBJ2-3; clone size: many; CDR3 DNA: TGTGCCAGCAGAAAAAGCACAGATACGCAGTATTTT; CDR3 protein: CASRKSTDTQYF
V gene: TRBV12-3/TRBV12-4; D gene: NA; J gene: TRBJ1-5; clone size: NA; CDR3 DNA: TGTGCCAGCAGTTTGAGGAGGGACCGCAATCAGCCCCAGCATTTT; CDR3 protein: CASSLRRDRNQPQHF
V gene: TRBV7-2; D gene: NA; J gene: TRBJ2-2; clone size: many; CDR3 DNA: TGTGCCAGCAGCTTAGCCCCTGGGACGGCCGGGGAGCTGTTTTTT; CDR3 protein: CASSLAPGTAGELFF
V gene: TRBV6-1; D gene: TRBD2; J gene: TRBJ2-1; clone size: NA; CDR3 DNA: TGTGCCAGCAGCACCCCTCTAGCGGGGGGAAACAATGAGCAGTTCTTC; CDR3 protein: CASSTPLAGGNNEQFF
V gene: TRBV28; D gene: TRBD2; J gene: TRBJ2-3; clone size: NA; CDR3 DNA: TGTGCCACCATAGGGGAGGGTGGCCCCGATTTT; CDR3 protein: CATIGEGGPDF
V gene: TRBV18; D gene: NA; J gene: TRBJ1-6; clone size: few; CDR3 DNA: TGTGCCAGCTCACCAGACAAAAACTCACCCCTCCACTTT; CDR3 protein: CASSPDKNSPLHF
V gene: TRBV6-2/TRBV6-3; D gene: NA; J gene: TRBJ2-5; clone size: few; CDR3 DNA: TGTGCCAGCAGTTACCCATTAAAAGAGACCCAGTACTTC; CDR3 protein: CASSYPLKETQYF
V gene: TRBV4-2; D gene: NA; J gene: TRBJ2-2; clone size: NA; CDR3 DNA: TGTGCCAGCAGCCAAGATCCCCAGGGGGGTTACACCGGGGAGCTGTTTTTT; CDR3 protein: CASSQDPQGGYTGELFF
V gene: TRBV29-1; D gene: NA; J gene: TRBJ2-7; clone size: few; CDR3 DNA: TGCAGCGTTGAAGAGGACAGCGAAGCCTACGAGCAGTACTTC; CDR3 protein: CSVEEDSEAYEQYF
V gene: TRBV21-1; D gene: NA; J gene: TRBJ1-2; clone size: few; CDR3 DNA: TGTGCCATTTCGGATGGGGGTCTTTGGTATGGCTACACCTTC; CDR3 protein: CAISDGGLWYGYTF
V gene: TRBV20-1; D gene: TRBD2; J gene: TRBJ2-5; clone size: many; CDR3 DNA: TGCAGTGCCCAACCGGGACTAGCGGGGGAGACCCAGTACTTC; CDR3 protein: CSAQPGLAGETQYF
V gene: TRBV12-3/TRBV12-4; D gene: NA; J gene: TRBJ1-3; clone size: many; CDR3 DNA: TGTGCCAGCAGACCTTTCCTTTGGGACACCATATATTTT; CDR3 protein: CASRPFLWDTIYF
V gene: TRBV3-1; D gene: TRBD2; J gene: TRBJ2-5; clone size: few; CDR3 DNA: TGTGCCAGCAGCCTTAGCGGGAGAGGTCGGGAGACCCAGTACTTC; CDR3 protein: CASSLSGRGRETQYF
V gene: TRBV11-2; D gene: TRBD2; J gene: TRBJ2-3; clone size: few; CDR3 DNA: TGTGCCAGCAGAAGGACTAGCGGGGGGGCCGGTGATACGCAGTATTTT; CDR3 protein: CASRRTSGGAGDTQYF
V gene: TRBV4-1; D gene: NA; J gene: TRBJ2-7; clone size: few; CDR3 DNA: TGCGCCAGCAGCCAAGACCCCCGGGGGCGAGAGCAGTACTTC; CDR3 protein: CASSQDPRGREQYF
V gene: TRBV12-3/TRBV12-4; D gene: NA; J gene: TRBJ2-7; clone size: many; CDR3 DNA: TGTGCCAGCAGTTCACCAGGACTGGTCTACGAGCAGTACTTC; CDR3 protein: CASSSPGLVYEQYF
V gene: TRBV5-1; D gene: TRBD1; J gene: TRBJ1-1; clone size: NA; CDR3 DNA: TGCGCCAGCAGCTTACGGGGACAGGGGGGCACTGAAGCTTTCTTT; CDR3 protein: CASSLRGQGGTEAFF
V gene: TRBV24-1; D gene: TRBD2; J gene: TRBJ2-1; clone size: few; CDR3 DNA: TGTGCCACCAGTGATCCCGGGACTAGCACGGACAATGAGCAGTTCTTC; CDR3 protein: CATSDPGTSTDNEQFF
V gene: TRBV10-3; D gene: TRBD2; J gene: TRBJ2-3; clone size: NA; CDR3 DNA: TGTGCCATCAGTGCTAATCTAGCGGGAAGTAGAGATACGCAGTATTTT; CDR3 protein: CAISANLAGSRDTQYF
V gene: TRBV18; D gene: NA; J gene: TRBJ1-6; clone size: many; CDR3 DNA: TGTGCCAGCTCACGTATGGCAGGGAGTTTGTCGGATTCACCCCTCCACTTT; CDR3 protein: CASSRMAGSLSDSPLHF
V gene: TRBV18; D gene: NA; J gene: TRBJ1-6; clone size: NA; CDR3 DNA: TGTGCCAGCTCACCAAGCCAGGACTCCTATTCACCCCTCCACTTT; CDR3 protein: CASSPSQDSYSPLHF
V gene: TRBV29-1; D gene: TRBD1; J gene: TRBJ1-2; clone size: NA; CDR3 DNA: TGCAGCGTGTCTGGACAGGGCGTTAACTATGGCTACACCTTC; CDR3 protein: CSVSGQGVNYGYTF
V gene: TRBV29-1; D gene: TRBD1; J gene: TRBJ2-7; clone size: NA; CDR3 DNA: TGCAGCGCCCGGGACAGCATGACCTACGAGCAGTACTTC; CDR3 protein: CSARDSMTYEQYF
V gene: TRBV29-1; D gene: NA; J gene: TRBJ2-7; clone size: few; CDR3 DNA: TGCAGCGTTGGAGAATACACGCTGGGTAATAGACACGAGCAGTACTTC; CDR3 protein: CSVGEYTLGNRHEQYF
V gene: TRBV10-3; D gene: NA; J gene: TRBJ2-3; clone size: many; CDR3 DNA: TGTGCCATCGGGGGGACCACAGATACGCAGTATTTT; CDR3 protein: CAIGGTTDTQYF
V gene: TRBV11-2; D gene: NA; J gene: TRBJ2-5; clone size: few; CDR3 DNA: TGTGCCAGCAGCTTACTTACGGACCTTTACAAAGAGACCCAGTACTTC; CDR3 protein: CASSLLTDLYKETQYF
V gene: TRBV4-1; D gene: NA; J gene: TRBJ1-1; clone size: few; CDR3 DNA: TGCGCCAGCAGCCAAGCCGTAAGGGCCCTCTGGGAAGCTTTCTTT; CDR3 protein: CASSQAVRALWEAFF
V gene: TRBV11-1; D gene: NA; J gene: TRBJ2-1; clone size: few; CDR3 DNA: TGTGCCAGCAGCTTAAAGACACCATACAATGAGCAGTTCTTC; CDR3 protein: CASSLKTPYNEQFF
V gene: TRBV20-1; D gene: TRBD2; J gene: TRBJ2-1; clone size: many; CDR3 DNA: TGCAGTGCTAGAGGGCGCACTAGCGGGGTCGATGAGCAGTTCTTC; CDR3 protein: CSARGRTSGVDEQFF
V gene: TRBV18; D gene: TRBD1; J gene: TRBJ2-2; clone size: many; CDR3 DNA: TGTGCCAGCTCGCGGGGACAGGCGAACACCGGGGAGCTGTTTTTT; CDR3 protein: CASSRGQANTGELFF
V gene: TRBV20-1; D gene: TRBD1; J gene: TRBJ2-1; clone size: NA; CDR3 DNA: TGCAGTCCTGGACAGGGGGCGGACAATGAGCAGTTCTTC; CDR3 protein: CSPGQGADNEQFF
V gene: TRBV12-3/TRBV12-4; D gene: NA; J gene: TRBJ2-7; clone size: NA; CDR3 DNA: TGTGCCAGCAGATCGGGCCCGGGGGAGCAGTACTTC; CDR3 protein: CASRSGPGEQYF
V gene: TRBV7-2; D gene: TRBD1; J gene: TRBJ1-4; clone size: NA; CDR3 DNA: TGTGCCAGCAGCCGAGACAGGGGACGAACTAATGAAAAACTGTTTTTT; CDR3 protein: CASSRDRGRTNEKLFF
V gene: TRBV5-5; D gene: NA; J gene: TRBJ2-1; clone size: many; CDR3 DNA: TGTGCCAGCAGCCCCTGGTATACCTACAATGAGCAGTTCTTC; CDR3 protein: CASSPWYTYNEQFF
V gene: TRBV15; D gene: NA; J gene: TRBJ2-3; clone size: few; CDR3 DNA: TGTGCCACCAGCAGAGGACTAGAACCAGATACGCAGTATTTT; CDR3 protein: CATSRGLEPDTQYF
V gene: TRBV11-2; D gene: TRBD2; J gene: TRBJ2-3; clone size: NA; CDR3 DNA: TGTGCCAGCAGCTTTGGCGGGAGGGCCCCAGATACGCAGTATTTT; CDR3 protein: CASSFGGRAPDTQYF
V gene: TRBV3-1; D gene: NA; J gene: TRBJ2-3; clone size: few; CDR3 DNA: TGTGCCAGCAGCCAAACCGCCTCGAGCTACACAGATACGCAGTATTTT; CDR3 protein: CASSQTASSYTDTQYF
V gene: TRBV3-1; D gene: NA; J gene: TRBJ2-5; clone size: NA; CDR3 DNA: TGTGCCAGCAGCCACTCGGGAGTCCAAGAGACCCAGTACTTC; CDR3 protein: CASSHSGVQETQYF
V gene: TRBV7-2; D gene: NA; J gene: TRBJ1-4; clone size: few; CDR3 DNA: TGTGCCAGCAGCAAATATCACGAGGAAAAACTGTTTTTT; CDR3 protein: CASSKYHEEKLFF
V gene: TRBV6-1; D gene: NA; J gene: TRBJ2-7; clone size: NA; CDR3 DNA: TGTGCGGGGGGGGGGACAAGCTCCTACGAGCAGTACTTC; CDR3 protein: CAGGGTSSYEQYF
V gene: TRBV29-1; D gene: TRBD1; J gene: TRBJ2-1; clone size: few; CDR3 DNA: TGCAGCGTAGAAACAGGGGGCGCGTACAATGAGCAGTTCTTC; CDR3 protein: CSVETGGAYNEQFF
V gene: TRBV4-3; D gene: NA; J gene: TRBJ2-1; clone size: NA; CDR3 DNA: TGCGCCAGCAGCCAAGCCGGGGTCGGACAATATGAGCAGTTCTTC; CDR3 protein: CASSQAGVGQYEQFF